This entry describes one T cell receptor beta chain. What it binds is unknown. Germline CDR1 reads SGHTA; CDR2 reads FQGTGA. This CDR3 is 16 amino acids long. V lost 10 bases and J 0 bases, leaving 16 bases between the germline ends. Researchers barred patients who had uncontrolled infection, other autoimmune disease, pregnancy or lactation. Thyroid ultrasound, orbital computed tomography, clinical symptoms, and serum thyroxine and TRAb underpinned diagnoses. This specimen comes from a study of T cells in Graves' hyperthyroidism and ophthalmopathy. Broader study findings: A model built on 13 V-J features separated ophthalmopathy from stable hyperthyroidism. In the blood, most expanded thyroid clonotypes above 0.001 appeared as well.

Amplification of TCR beta CDR3 regions used RNA as the template. A set of HTBI primers served as the primers for a first-round RT-PCR of the TCR CDR3. TCRdb passed the multiplex PCR reads through MiXCR, listing each CDR3 protein once. In the table there are more than 500,000 distinct CDR3 sequences, under 60% of which are singletons. The V and J genes are TRBV7-3 and TRBJ2-6, with D perhaps TRBD1 (6 bases). Material for sequencing was peripheral blood or thyroid tissue (not recorded which). The clonotype was recovered from an adult woman with Graves' disease, either hyperthyroidism or ophthalmopathy (not recorded which). CDR3 sequence: CAKQGPTNSGANVLTF. DNA of the CDR3: TGTGCCAAACAGGGCCCGACGAACTCTGGGGCCAACGTCCTGACTTTC.